This T cell receptor (beta chain) appears in the sequencing data of a study of T cells in Graves' hyperthyroidism and ophthalmopathy. Points from the study as a whole: Ophthalmopathy was identified by the model a median about 6.8 months ahead of onset.

There were TCR beta CDR3 regions amplified from RNA transcripts. HTBI primers were the set used in a first-round RT-PCR of the TCR CDR3. Using its own MiXCR run on the multiplex PCR reads, TCRdb lists one record per CDR3 protein. The repertoire holds around 600,000 distinct CDR3 sequences, with approximately 16% as singletons. A word on this clonotype: The antigen remains unidentified.

The material sequenced was blood. This clonotype was obtained from a woman aged 40 to 55 with Graves' ophthalmopathy.

CDR3 sequence (DNA): TGTGCCAGCAGCTTAGGGGAGGGGGCTAGCGAGCAGTACTTC. Its translation is CASSLGEGASEQYF. The chain uses TRBV7-6 and TRBJ2-7; D tentatively reads TRBD1 or TRBD2 (7 bases each). CDR3 length: 14 amino acids. Germline CDR1 SGHVS, CDR2 FNYEAQ. Trimming took 1 base from V and 6 from J, leaving 13 bases between them.